These T cell receptor beta chains were read from a single sample in a study of OX40 agonist ivuxolimab in advanced cancers. Sequencing used immunoSEQ multiplex PCR; TCRdb keeps in-frame clones, though not all of them. The repertoire holds more than 55,000 clones, 60% to 85% seen once, with 11% in the top ten. Sequences were derived from CD4+ or CD8+ T cells sorted from blood, sampled in a trial of the OX40 agonist ivuxolimab. The source is an adult with an advanced solid tumor such as melanoma, head and neck, liver or kidney cancer. CDR3s include the opening cysteine and the closing phenylalanine or tryptophan. Fields, in order: CDR3 protein, V gene, J gene.

CDR3 protein: CASSPGLGTDTQYF; V gene: TRBV9; J gene: TRBJ2-3
CDR3 protein: CASSSRLGQGIGQYF; V gene: TRBV7-2; J gene: TRBJ2-7
CDR3 protein: CASARDRGVSGANVLTF; V gene: TRBV19; J gene: TRBJ2-6
CDR3 protein: CASSLDSSEHQPQHF; V gene: TRBV19; J gene: TRBJ1-5
CDR3 protein: CASRGGSSYNEQFF; V gene: TRBV6-5; J gene: TRBJ2-1
CDR3 protein: CASSQGTGQGALSGYTF; V gene: TRBV4-1; J gene: TRBJ1-2
CDR3 protein: CSAPRGETQYF; V gene: TRBV20-1; J gene: TRBJ2-5
CDR3 protein: CASSPRDTLEQYF; V gene: TRBV5-5; J gene: TRBJ2-7
CDR3 protein: CASSLRDGYEQYF; V gene: TRBV27; J gene: TRBJ2-7
CDR3 protein: CASRFTRQRYPGRPVLGDF; V gene: TRBV12-2; J gene: TRBJ2-7
CDR3 protein: CASSFGSEDKYGYTF; V gene: TRBV7-2; J gene: TRBJ1-2
CDR3 protein: CASSSGTGAGNQPQHF; V gene: TRBV7-9; J gene: TRBJ1-5
CDR3 protein: CSVEAGRGDNEQFF; V gene: TRBV29-1; J gene: TRBJ2-1
CDR3 protein: CASSSLRDGTYMNTEAFF; V gene: TRBV5-5; J gene: TRBJ1-1
CDR3 protein: CASSQPVASSGRASSTDTQYF; V gene: TRBV4-1; J gene: TRBJ2-3
CDR3 protein: CAWSVLGPNAGELFF; V gene: TRBV30; J gene: TRBJ2-2
CDR3 protein: CASSLAGAKLETQYF; V gene: TRBV7-2; J gene: TRBJ2-5
CDR3 protein: CASSPTGTTPYNSPLHF; V gene: TRBV7-2; J gene: TRBJ1-6
CDR3 protein: CASSLVGRGEQETQYF; V gene: TRBV5-1; J gene: TRBJ2-5
CDR3 protein: CSVRDGGYTF; V gene: TRBV29-1; J gene: TRBJ1-2
CDR3 protein: CASSSGQTYMNTEAFF; V gene: TRBV5-1; J gene: TRBJ1-1
CDR3 protein: CASGLGTSGTQGETQYF; V gene: TRBV9; J gene: TRBJ2-5
CDR3 protein: CASSPLGTSGYNEQFF; V gene: TRBV7-6; J gene: TRBJ2-1
CDR3 protein: CASSVRGGNEEQYF; V gene: TRBV9; J gene: TRBJ2-7
CDR3 protein: CASSMAGSIYEQYF; V gene: TRBV27; J gene: TRBJ2-7
CDR3 protein: CASSHRQGGLGGYTF; V gene: TRBV4-1; J gene: TRBJ1-2
CDR3 protein: CATRTSGTDTQYF; V gene: TRBV28; J gene: TRBJ2-3
CDR3 protein: CASGPGPLNEQFF; V gene: TRBV12-5; J gene: TRBJ2-1
CDR3 protein: CASSYSLNTEAFF; V gene: TRBV6-5; J gene: TRBJ1-1
CDR3 protein: CASSLGSGHNEQFF; V gene: TRBV27; J gene: TRBJ2-1
CDR3 protein: CASSVVGALSSGNTIYF; V gene: TRBV9; J gene: TRBJ1-3
CDR3 protein: CASSPLRDRTSYEQYF; V gene: TRBV28; J gene: TRBJ2-7
CDR3 protein: CASSPPRGGDYNEQFF; V gene: TRBV5-1; J gene: TRBJ2-1
CDR3 protein: CASSLDQGKNNEQFF; V gene: TRBV5-1; J gene: TRBJ2-1
CDR3 protein: CASSLGPYGYTF; V gene: TRBV5-6; J gene: TRBJ1-2
CDR3 protein: CASSPLGEEQYF; V gene: TRBV7-9; J gene: TRBJ2-7
CDR3 protein: CASSEESGPYNEQFF; V gene: TRBV2; J gene: TRBJ2-1
CDR3 protein: CASSELRARQETQYF; V gene: TRBV25-1; J gene: TRBJ2-5
CDR3 protein: CASSQEGWGTNTEAFF; V gene: TRBV4-3; J gene: TRBJ1-1
CDR3 protein: CASSVQGSETGELFF; V gene: TRBV19; J gene: TRBJ2-2
CDR3 protein: CASSIEIGQSNQPQHF; V gene: TRBV28; J gene: TRBJ1-5
CDR3 protein: CAIMGPEADYGYTF; V gene: TRBV10-3; J gene: TRBJ1-2
CDR3 protein: CASSQTGGFGETQYF; V gene: TRBV14; J gene: TRBJ2-5
CDR3 protein: CASRGQGMNYGYTF; V gene: TRBV6-6; J gene: TRBJ1-2
CDR3 protein: CASSSTGTAPMSYTF; V gene: TRBV27; J gene: TRBJ1-2
CDR3 protein: CASSQGASQRDTQYF; V gene: TRBV28; J gene: TRBJ2-3
CDR3 protein: CASRLPGHGTEAFF; V gene: TRBV10-2; J gene: TRBJ1-1
CDR3 protein: CASSTAGASTYEQYF; V gene: TRBV19; J gene: -
CDR3 protein: CSARDGLLWDF; V gene: TRBV20-1; J gene: TRBJ2-7
CDR3 protein: CASSEVGRTSGRARKDEQFF; V gene: TRBV6-1; J gene: TRBJ2-1
CDR3 protein: CASSFIGNSPLHF; V gene: TRBV7-8; J gene: TRBJ1-6
CDR3 protein: CASSPRTGPGGNTIYF; V gene: TRBV7-2; J gene: TRBJ1-3
CDR3 protein: CASSPVGGNTEAFF; V gene: TRBV18; J gene: TRBJ1-1
CDR3 protein: CASSLGARGGGYTF; V gene: TRBV11-2; J gene: TRBJ1-2
CDR3 protein: CASSWVSGANVLTF; V gene: TRBV27; J gene: TRBJ2-6
CDR3 protein: CASSNRGHGNTIYF; V gene: TRBV6-1; J gene: TRBJ1-3
CDR3 protein: CASSLAEDRVGLRETQYF; V gene: TRBV7-2; J gene: TRBJ2-5
CDR3 protein: CASRGTGGIAFF; V gene: TRBV6-5; J gene: TRBJ1-1
CDR3 protein: CASSSLKEGSNQPQHF; V gene: TRBV27; J gene: TRBJ1-5
CDR3 protein: CASSGQPNTEAFF; V gene: TRBV2; J gene: TRBJ1-1